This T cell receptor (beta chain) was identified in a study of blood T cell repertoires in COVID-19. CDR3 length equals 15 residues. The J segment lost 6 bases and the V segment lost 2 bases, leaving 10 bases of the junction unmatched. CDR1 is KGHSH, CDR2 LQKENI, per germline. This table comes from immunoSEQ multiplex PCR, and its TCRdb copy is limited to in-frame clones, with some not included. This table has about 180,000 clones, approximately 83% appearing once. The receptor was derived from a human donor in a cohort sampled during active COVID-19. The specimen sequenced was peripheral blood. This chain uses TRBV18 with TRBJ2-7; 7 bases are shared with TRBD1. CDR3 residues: CASSPLGQDSGEQYF. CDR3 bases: TGTGCCAGCTCACCATTAGGACAGGACTCTGGCGAGCAGTACTTC.